This entry features one T cell receptor (beta chain) sequence. Cohort: HPV-negative, locally advanced oral cavity squamous cell carcinoma patients. This entry belongs to a study of neoadjuvant anti-PD-1 for oral cavity cancer. Study information: Patients without progression got a fourth dose around day 43.

Between the trimmed V and J ends, which lost 1 base and 5 bases, there was a span of 8 bases. This CDR3 has 13 amino acids. The V gene's germline CDR1 is LGHNT and CDR2 FRNRAP. The method was immunoSEQ multiplex PCR; TCRdb's version includes in-frame clones alone and lacks a portion of them. Of 15,000 to 20,000 clones in the sample, approximately 72% were seen once. The sample here was PBMCs, taken before nivolumab (anti-PD-1) treatment. The receptor was isolated from a person aged 40-85 years with oral cavity squamous cell carcinoma. The gene calls are TRBV12-5 and TRBJ2-5; unclear D gene. CDR3: CASGLGQRETQYF. The CDR3 DNA sequence: TGTGCTAGTGGTTTGGGACAAAGGGAGACCCAGTACTTC.